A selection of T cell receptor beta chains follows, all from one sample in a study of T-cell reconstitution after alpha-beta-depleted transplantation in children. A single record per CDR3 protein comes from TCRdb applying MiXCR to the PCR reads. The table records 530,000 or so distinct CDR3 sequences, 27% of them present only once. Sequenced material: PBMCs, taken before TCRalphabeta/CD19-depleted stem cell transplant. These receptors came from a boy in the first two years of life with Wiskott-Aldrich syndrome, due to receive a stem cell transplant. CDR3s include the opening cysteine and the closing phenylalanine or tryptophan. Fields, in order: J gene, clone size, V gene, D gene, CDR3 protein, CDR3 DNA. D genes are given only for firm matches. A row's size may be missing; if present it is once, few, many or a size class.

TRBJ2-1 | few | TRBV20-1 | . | CSAPRGLHNEQFF | TGCAGTGCTCCACGTGGCCTGCACAATGAGCAGTTCTTC
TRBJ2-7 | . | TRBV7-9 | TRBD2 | CASSLRVGTSGYEQYF | TGTGCCAGCAGCTTAAGGGTCGGGACTAGCGGCTACGAGCAGTACTTC
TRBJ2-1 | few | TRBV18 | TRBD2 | CASSISGADSYNEQFF | TGTGCCAGCTCAATTAGCGGGGCGGACTCCTACAATGAGCAGTTCTTC
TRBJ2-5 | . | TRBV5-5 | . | CASSLPGKTQYF | TGTGCCAGCAGCTTGCCAGGGAAGACCCAGTACTTC
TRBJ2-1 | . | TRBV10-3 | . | CAISQAMEQFF | TGTGCCATCAGCCAGGCGATGGAGCAGTTCTTC
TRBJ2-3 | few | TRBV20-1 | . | CSAPPPAATTSTDTQYF | TGCAGTGCTCCTCCGCCAGCCGCGACCACTAGCACAGATACGCAGTATTTT
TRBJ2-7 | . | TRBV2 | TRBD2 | CASSPTSAVYEQYF | TGTGCCAGCAGTCCGACTAGCGCGGTCTACGAGCAGTACTTC
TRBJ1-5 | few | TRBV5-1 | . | CASSLGHGSNQPQHF | TGCGCCAGCAGCTTAGGACATGGGAGCAATCAGCCCCAGCATTTT
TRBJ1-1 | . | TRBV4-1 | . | CASSQDFGKAPGNTEAFF | TGCGCCAGCAGCCAAGATTTTGGGAAGGCCCCGGGGAACACTGAAGCTTTCTTT
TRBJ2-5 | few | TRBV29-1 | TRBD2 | CSVTRDYETQYF | TGCAGCGTTACCCGGGACTACGAGACCCAGTACTTC
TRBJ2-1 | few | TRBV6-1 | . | CASTSSAGLSKEQFF | TGTGCCAGCACCAGTTCCGCGGGACTGAGTAAGGAGCAGTTCTTC
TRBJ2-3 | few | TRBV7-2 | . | CAHRGEYTDTQYF | TGTGCCCATAGGGGGGAATACACAGATACGCAGTATTTT
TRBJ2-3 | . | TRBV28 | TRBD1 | CASSFDRGGTDTQYF | TGTGCCAGCAGTTTTGACAGGGGCGGAACAGATACGCAGTATTTT
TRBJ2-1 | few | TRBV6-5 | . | CASSYTGGRNEQFF | TGTGCCAGCAGTTATACAGGAGGGCGCAATGAGCAGTTCTTC
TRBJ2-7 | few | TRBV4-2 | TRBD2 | CASSQEGGSSYEQYF | TGTGCCAGCAGCCAAGAAGGCGGGAGCTCCTACGAGCAGTACTTC
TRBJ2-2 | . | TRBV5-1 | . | CASTPWSGPNTGELFF | TGCGCCAGCACCCCGTGGAGCGGACCGAACACCGGGGAGCTGTTTTTT
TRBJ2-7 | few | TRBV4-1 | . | CASSQEGQPYEQYF | TGCGCCAGCAGCCAAGAAGGACAGCCCTACGAGCAGTACTTC
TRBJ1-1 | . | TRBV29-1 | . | CSVRGMNTEAFF | TGCAGCGTACGGGGGATGAACACTGAAGCTTTCTTT
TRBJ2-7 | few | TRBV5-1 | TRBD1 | CASGKPGQGYEQYF | TGCGCCAGCGGAAAACCGGGACAGGGCTACGAGCAGTACTTC
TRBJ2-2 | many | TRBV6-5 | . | CASSYDVTGELFF | TGTGCCAGCAGTTACGACGTCACCGGGGAGCTGTTTTTT
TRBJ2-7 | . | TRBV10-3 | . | CAISEVSRYGKSSYEQYF | TGTGCCATCAGTGAAGTTTCCCGGTACGGAAAGAGCTCCTACGAGCAGTACTTC
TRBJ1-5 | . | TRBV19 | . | CASSIDLYGENSNQPQHF | TGTGCCAGTAGTATAGATCTATACGGAGAAAATAGCAATCAGCCCCAGCATTTT
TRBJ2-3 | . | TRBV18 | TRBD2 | CASSRTSGSFADTQYF | TGTGCCAGCTCCCGGACTAGCGGGAGTTTCGCAGATACGCAGTATTTT
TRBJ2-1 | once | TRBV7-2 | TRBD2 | CASSLRTRWFDIAGGTYNEQFF | TGTGCCAGCAGCTTACGGACTCGATGGTTTGACATAGCGGGAGGGACGTACAATGAGCAGTTCTTC
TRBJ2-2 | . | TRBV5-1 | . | CASSLSPLNGELFF | TGCGCCAGCAGCTTGAGTCCGCTCAACGGGGAGCTGTTTTTT
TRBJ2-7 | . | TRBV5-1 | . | CASSSSGSLYEQYF | TGCGCCAGCAGCTCCTCAGGAAGCCTCTACGAGCAGTACTTC
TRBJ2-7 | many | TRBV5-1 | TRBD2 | CASSRRLAGTLSEQYF | TGCGCCAGCAGCCGCAGACTAGCGGGTACCTTATCGGAGCAGTACTTC
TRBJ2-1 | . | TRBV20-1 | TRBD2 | CSARVLHFTSGRNNEQFF | TGCAGTGCTAGAGTCCTTCATTTCACTAGCGGGAGGAACAATGAGCAGTTCTTC
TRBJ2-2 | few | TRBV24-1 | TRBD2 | CATSLPSGGTGELFF | TGTGCCACCAGTTTACCTTCGGGGGGCACCGGGGAGCTGTTTTTT